The 9 T cell receptor beta chains in this list originate from one sample, sequenced in a study of blood T cell repertoires in COVID-19. Here immunoSEQ multiplex PCR was the method, and the copy in TCRdb shows in-frame clones only, minus some. The data hold 250,000 to 300,000 clones, with approximately 89% observed a single time. The sample comprised peripheral blood. The source is a woman in her twenties or thirties with COVID-19, enrolled during active disease.

The V gene is TRBV27, the J gene TRBJ2-1; 7 bases line up with TRBD1. Germline trimming cut 6 bases from V and 3 bases from J; bases unmatched to any gene: 8. The CDR3 has 15 residues. Germline V CDR1 and CDR2: MNHEY, SMNVEV (reference sequence). CDR3 DNA: TGTGCCAGCAGCCCTGAGGGGACAGTCTACAATGAGCAGTTCTTC. Translation: CASSPEGTVYNEQFF.

The rearrangement uses TRBV27 and TRBJ1-6, with a weak D call TRBD1 (6 bases). In germline, CDR1 is MNHEY, CDR2 SMNVEV (reference sequence). The CDR3 consists of 13 residues. V lost 6 bases, J lost 6 bases, and 9 bases lay in between. Here the CDR3 DNA reads TGTGCCAGCAGGTCCAGGGGTAATTCACCCCTCCACTTT. The encoded protein is CASRSRGNSPLHF.

The V call is TRBV30, the J call TRBJ2-2; D not resolved. This CDR3 is 11 amino acids long. Germline CDR1 is GTSNPN and CDR2 is SVGIG (reference sequence). Trimming took off 2 bases at V and 13 bases at J, with 11 bases between the two ends. CDR3 sequence (DNA): TGTGCCTGGAGTATGGGCCTGTGGCTGTTTTTT. Its translation: CAWSMGLWLFF. Supplemented by reference TRBV30 and TRBJ2-2, the full variable domain reads SQTIHQWPATLVQPVGSPLSLECTVEGTSNPNLYWYRQAAGRGLQLLFYSVGIGQISSEVPQNLSASRPQDRQFILSSKKLLLSDSGFYLCAWSMGLWLFFGEGSRLTVL.

V usage is TRBV5-4 and J usage is TRBJ2-1; TRBD2 agrees at 11 bases. V shed 4 bases, J shed 6 bases, and the junction held 12 bases outside the gene matches. This CDR3 has 17 residues. CDR1 is SGHNT, CDR2 YYREEE, per germline (reference sequence). CDR3 sequence: CASSPATSGSIGNEQFF. The CDR3 DNA reads as TGTGCCAGCAGCCCCGCCACTAGCGGGAGTATAGGCAATGAGCAGTTCTTC.

J is TRBJ1-1 and V is TRBV9, with D perhaps matching TRBD1 (6 bases). The germline V and J ends were trimmed by 3 bases and 1 base, with 22 bases remaining between them. Looked up from germline, CDR1 is SGDLS and CDR2 is YYNGEE. The CDR3 spans 18 residues. CDR3 bases: TGTGCCAGCAGCGCCCTAGGTGGGACACGGTACTCGAACACTGAAGCTTTCTTT. Amino acids: CASSALGGTRYSNTEAFF.

The rearrangement links TRBV27 to TRBJ2-1, with D unclear. The CDR3 is 13 amino acids. V was cut by 5 bases and J by 1 base, with 6 bases left in between. The germline CDR1 and CDR2 sequences are MNHEY and SMNVEV (reference sequence). The CDR3 reads CASSHGSYNEQFF. The CDR3 DNA is TGTGCCAGCAGTCACGGGTCCTACAATGAGCAGTTCTTC.

The gene calls are TRBV29-1 and TRBJ1-2; TRBD1 matches at 9 bases. Trimming at V came to 5 bases and at J to 0 bases, leaving 7 bases not matched to a gene. The CDR3 is 15 residues long. CDR1 is SQVTM and CDR2 is ANQGSEA in the germline V gene. The CDR3, as DNA: TGCAGCGTTTTTGTTAGACAGGGGGCTAACTATGGCTACACCTTC. This codes for CSVFVRQGANYGYTF.

This chain links TRBV29-1 with TRBJ1-2; 12 positions agree with TRBD1. This CDR3 has 15 amino acids. CDR1 is SQVTM and CDR2 is ANQGSEA in the germline V gene. After removal of 4 bases from V and 3 bases from J, the junction contained 6 bases not matched to a gene. The CDR3 DNA sequence: TGCAGCGTTGCGGGACAGGGGGCTAAGGACTATGGCTACACCTTC. It encodes CSVAGQGAKDYGYTF.

The chain has TRBV29-1 and TRBJ2-1; 7 nucleotides line up with TRBD2. Looked up from germline, CDR1 is SQVTM and CDR2 is ANQGSEA. This CDR3 contains 15 residues. The V gene end was trimmed by 7 bases and the J gene end by 4 bases; junction bases not matched to a gene: 13. CDR3 in amino acids: CSANPSGNAYNEQFF. The CDR3 bases are TGCAGCGCCAACCCCAGCGGGAACGCATACAATGAGCAGTTCTTC.